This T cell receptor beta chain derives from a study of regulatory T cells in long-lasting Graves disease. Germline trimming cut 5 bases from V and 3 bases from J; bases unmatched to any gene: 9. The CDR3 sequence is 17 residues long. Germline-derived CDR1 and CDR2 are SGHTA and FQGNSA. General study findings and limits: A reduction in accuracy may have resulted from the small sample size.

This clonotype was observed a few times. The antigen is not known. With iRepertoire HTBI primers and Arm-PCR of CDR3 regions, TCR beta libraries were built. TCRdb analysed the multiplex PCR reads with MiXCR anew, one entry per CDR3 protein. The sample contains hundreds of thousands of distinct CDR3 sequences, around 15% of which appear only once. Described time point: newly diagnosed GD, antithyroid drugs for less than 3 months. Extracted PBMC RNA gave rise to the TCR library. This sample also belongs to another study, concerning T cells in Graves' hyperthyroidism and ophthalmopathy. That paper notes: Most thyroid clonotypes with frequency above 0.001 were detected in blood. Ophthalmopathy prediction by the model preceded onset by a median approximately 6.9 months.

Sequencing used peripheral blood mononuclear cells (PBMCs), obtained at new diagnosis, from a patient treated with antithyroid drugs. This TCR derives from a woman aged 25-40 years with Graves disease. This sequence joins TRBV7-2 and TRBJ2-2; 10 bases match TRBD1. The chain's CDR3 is CASSAPGQGSYTGELFF. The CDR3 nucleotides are TGTGCCAGCAGCGCGCCGGGACAGGGGTCTTACACCGGGGAGCTGTTTTTT.